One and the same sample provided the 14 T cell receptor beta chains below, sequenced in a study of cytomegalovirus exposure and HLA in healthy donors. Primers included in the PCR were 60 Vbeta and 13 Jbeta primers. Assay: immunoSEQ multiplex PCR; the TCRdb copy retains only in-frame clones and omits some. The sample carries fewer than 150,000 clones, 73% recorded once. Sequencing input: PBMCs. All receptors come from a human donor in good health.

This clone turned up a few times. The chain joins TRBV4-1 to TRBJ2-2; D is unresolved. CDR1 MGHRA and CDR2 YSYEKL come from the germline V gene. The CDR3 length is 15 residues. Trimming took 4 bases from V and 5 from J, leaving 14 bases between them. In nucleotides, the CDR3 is TGCGCCAGCAGCCTCGACAATGATGGGACCGGGGAGCTGTTTTTT. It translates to CASSLDNDGTGELFF.

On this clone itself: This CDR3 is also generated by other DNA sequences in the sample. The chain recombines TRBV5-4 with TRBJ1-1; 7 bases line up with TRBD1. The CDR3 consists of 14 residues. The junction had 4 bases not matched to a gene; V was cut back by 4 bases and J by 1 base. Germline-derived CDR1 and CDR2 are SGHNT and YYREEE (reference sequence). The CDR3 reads CASSLTGRNTEAFF. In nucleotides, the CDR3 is TGTGCCAGCAGCCTGACAGGGCGGAACACTGAAGCTTTCTTT.

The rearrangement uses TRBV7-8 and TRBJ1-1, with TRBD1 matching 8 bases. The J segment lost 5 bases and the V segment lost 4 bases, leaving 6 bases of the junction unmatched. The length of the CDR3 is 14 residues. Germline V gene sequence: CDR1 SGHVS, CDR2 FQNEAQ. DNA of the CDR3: TGTGCCAGCAGCTCAGACAGGGGACGGACTGAAGCTTTCTTT. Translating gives CASSSDRGRTEAFF.

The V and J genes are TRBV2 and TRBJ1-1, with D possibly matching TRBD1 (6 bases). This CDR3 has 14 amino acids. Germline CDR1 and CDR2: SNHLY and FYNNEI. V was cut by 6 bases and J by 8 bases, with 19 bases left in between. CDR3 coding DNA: TGTGCCAGCAGGAACAGGGTCTCCTTTTTGGAAGCTTTCTTT. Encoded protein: CASRNRVSFLEAFF.

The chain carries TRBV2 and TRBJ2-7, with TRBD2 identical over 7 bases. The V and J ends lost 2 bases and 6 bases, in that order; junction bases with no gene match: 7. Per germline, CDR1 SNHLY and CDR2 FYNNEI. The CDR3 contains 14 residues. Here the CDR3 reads CASSEIGDYAEQYF. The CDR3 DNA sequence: TGTGCCAGCAGTGAAATAGGGGACTACGCCGAGCAGTACTTC.

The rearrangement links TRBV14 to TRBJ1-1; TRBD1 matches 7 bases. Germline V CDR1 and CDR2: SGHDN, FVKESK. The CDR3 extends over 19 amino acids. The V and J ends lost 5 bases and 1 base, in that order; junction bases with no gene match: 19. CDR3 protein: CASSDLNRGGLLGNTEAFF. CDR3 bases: TGTGCCAGCAGCGACTTAAACAGGGGAGGTTTACTGGGGAACACTGAAGCTTTCTTT.

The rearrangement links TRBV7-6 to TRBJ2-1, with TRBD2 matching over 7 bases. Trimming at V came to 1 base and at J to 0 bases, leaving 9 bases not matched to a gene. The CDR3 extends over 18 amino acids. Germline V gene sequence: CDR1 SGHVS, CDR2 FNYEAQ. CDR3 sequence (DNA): TGTGCCAGCAGCTTAGGGGTGGGGGGGTCGGGCTCCTACAATGAGCAGTTCTTC. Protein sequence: CASSLGVGGSGSYNEQFF.

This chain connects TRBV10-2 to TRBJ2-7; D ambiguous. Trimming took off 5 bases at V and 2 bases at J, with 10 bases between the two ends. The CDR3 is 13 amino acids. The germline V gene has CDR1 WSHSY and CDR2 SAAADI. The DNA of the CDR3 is TGCGCCAGCAGTTTTACAGCTACCTACGAGCAGTACTTC. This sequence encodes CASSFTATYEQYF.

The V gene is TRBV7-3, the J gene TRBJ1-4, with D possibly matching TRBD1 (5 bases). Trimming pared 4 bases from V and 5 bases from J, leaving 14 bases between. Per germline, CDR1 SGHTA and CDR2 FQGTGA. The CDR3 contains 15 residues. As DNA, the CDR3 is TGTGCCAGCAGCTCCACTGGGGGGGTAAATGAAAAACTGTTTTTT. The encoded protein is CASSSTGGVNEKLFF.

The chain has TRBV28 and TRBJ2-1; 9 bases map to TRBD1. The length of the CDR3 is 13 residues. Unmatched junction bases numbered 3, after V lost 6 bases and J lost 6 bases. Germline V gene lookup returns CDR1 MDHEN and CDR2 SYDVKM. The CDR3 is CASRDRGGNEQFF. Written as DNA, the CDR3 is TGTGCCAGCAGGGACAGGGGAGGCAATGAGCAGTTCTTC.

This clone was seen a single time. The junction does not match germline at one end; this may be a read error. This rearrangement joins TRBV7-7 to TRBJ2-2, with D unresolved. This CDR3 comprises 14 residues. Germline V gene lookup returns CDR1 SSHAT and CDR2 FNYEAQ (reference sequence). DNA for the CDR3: TGTGCTAGCAGCCTGAGTAGTAACACCGGGGAGCTGTTTTTT. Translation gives CASSLSSNTGELFF.

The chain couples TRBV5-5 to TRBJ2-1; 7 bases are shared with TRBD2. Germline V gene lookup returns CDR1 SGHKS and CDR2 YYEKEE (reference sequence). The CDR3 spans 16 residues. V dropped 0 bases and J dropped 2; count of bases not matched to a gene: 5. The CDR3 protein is CASSLEASGAYNEQFF. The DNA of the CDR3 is TGTGCCAGCAGCTTGGAGGCTAGCGGTGCCTACAATGAGCAGTTCTTC.

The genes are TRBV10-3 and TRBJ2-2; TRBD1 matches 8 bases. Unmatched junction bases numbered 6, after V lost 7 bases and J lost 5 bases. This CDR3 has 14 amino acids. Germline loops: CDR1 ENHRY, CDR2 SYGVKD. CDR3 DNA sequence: TGTGCCATCATGGGGACAGGCTTGACCGGGGAGCTGTTTTTT. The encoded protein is CAIMGTGLTGELFF.

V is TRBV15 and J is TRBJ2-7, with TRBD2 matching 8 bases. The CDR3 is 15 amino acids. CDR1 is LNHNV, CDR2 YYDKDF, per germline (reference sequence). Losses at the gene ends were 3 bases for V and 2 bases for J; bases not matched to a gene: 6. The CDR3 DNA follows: TGTGCCACCAGCAGCGAGCGGGAGAGGACCTACGAGCAGTACTTC. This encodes CATSSERERTYEQYF.